The 4 T cell receptor beta chains in this list originate from one sample, sequenced in a study of identical twins (dated by TCRdb to the mid-2010s). Library preparation used 5' RACE. Instrument used: Illumina HiSeq 2000. TCRdb cleaned the public reads at Q25 with fastp, built clones with MiXCR and kept in-frame beta chains. Rows with one shared CDR3 protein collapse into an entry with the most common genes and DNA. The sample profile shows around 490,000 distinct CDR3 sequences; around 24% of them were found once. Of the sample, 0.48% falls within the top ten clones. The same sample was also used in a study of yellow fever vaccine responses in identical twins.

The sequenced sample was CD4+ T cells sorted from blood. The receptors here all came from a woman younger than 35 in good health.

This chain connects TRBV7-9 to TRBJ2-7; no clear D. The CDR3 totals 14 residues. The germline V and J ends were trimmed by 5 bases and 5 bases, with 16 bases remaining between them. CDR1 is SEHNR, CDR2 FQNEAQ, per germline (reference sequence). As DNA, the CDR3 is TGTGCCAGCAGCCAGCCCCCGACCAGCCACGAGCAGTACTTC. As protein: CASSQPPTSHEQYF.

The chain combines TRBV7-3 with TRBJ2-2, with D perhaps TRBD2 (6 bases). The CDR3 runs to 13 residues. CDR1 and CDR2 (germline): SGHTA, FQGTGA. Trimming removed 5 bases from V and 6 bases from J, with 10 bases in between. CDR3 amino acids: CASSPASAGELFF. In DNA form, the CDR3 reads TGTGCCAGCAGCCCAGCTAGCGCCGGGGAGCTGTTTTTT.

This clonotype occurred a few times. The V call is TRBV11-3, the J call TRBJ2-1; 10 bases agree with TRBD2. The CDR3 spans 16 residues. Germline assignment: CDR1 SGHNT and CDR2 YENEEA. Germline trimming cut 0 bases from V and 8 bases from J; bases unmatched to any gene: 7. The chain's CDR3 is CASSLDRTSGRDEQFF. As DNA, the CDR3 is TGTGCCAGCAGCTTAGATCGGACTAGCGGAAGAGATGAGCAGTTCTTC.

V gene TRBV28 combines with J gene TRBJ2-3, with a possible D match to TRBD1 (7 bases). Germline-derived CDR1 and CDR2 are MDHEN and SYDVKM. V was shortened by 4 bases and J by 5 bases, with 19 bases between the two germline ends. The CDR3 spans 16 residues. CDR3 sequence: CASSSRGTVLGDTQYF. CDR3 sequence (DNA): TGTGCCAGCAGTTCCCGCGGGACAGTCCTAGGAGATACGCAGTATTTT. Complete variable domain (other parts from reference TRBV28 and TRBJ2-3): DVKVTQSSRYLVKRTGEKVFLECVQDMDHENMFWYRQDPGLGLRLIYFSYDVKMKEKGDIPEGYSVSREKKERFSLILESASTNQTSMYLCASSSRGTVLGDTQYFGPGTRLTVL.